Below are 7 T cell receptor beta chains sequenced from a single sample in a study of graft-versus-host responses after intestinal transplantation. Tissue processing of the graft released intraepithelial and lamina propria lymphocytes from it. TCRdb's table, derived via immunoSEQ multiplex PCR, lists solely in-frame clones and lacks some. The sample lists roughly 6,000 clones; 83% were seen once. The specimen was ileum tissue, collected approximately 310 days after intestinal transplant. The receptors here all came from a human patient who received an intestinal transplant, so some T cells may come from the graft donor.

The rearrangement uses TRBV25-1 and TRBJ1-1, with 9 bases aligning to TRBD1. The trim removed 7 bases at V and 3 bases at J, leaving 3 bases unmatched. From germline, CDR1 is MGHDK and CDR2 SYGVNS. The CDR3 consists of 13 residues. The CDR3: CASTGTGHTEAFF. The DNA for the CDR3 is TGTGCCAGCACCGGGACAGGGCACACTGAAGCTTTCTTT.

The rearrangement uses TRBV6-6 and TRBJ2-1, with 15 bases matching TRBD2. Unmatched junction bases numbered 4, after V lost 6 bases and J lost 7 bases. Germline assignment: CDR1 MNHNY and CDR2 SVGAGI (reference sequence). The CDR3 covers 15 residues. In DNA form, the CDR3 reads TGTGCCAGCAGCTATGGGACTAGCGGGGGGAATGAGCAGTTCTTC. This gives the protein CASSYGTSGGNEQFF.

This chain uses TRBV4-1 with TRBJ1-2, with D unclear. The germline CDR1 and CDR2 sequences are MGHRA and YSYEKL. This CDR3 comprises 13 residues. V was pared by 2 bases and J by 6 bases, with 10 bases between. The CDR3 DNA reads TGCGCCAGCAGCCAAAGCCTGTCGGATGGCTACACCTTC. It codes for CASSQSLSDGYTF.

This clone was seen a handful of times. The chain joins TRBV7-3 to TRBJ2-2; maybe TRBD1 (5 bases). The CDR3 is made up of 14 amino acids. CDR1 and CDR2 (germline): SGHTA, FQGTGA. V was clipped by 6 bases and J by 6 bases, with 14 bases between them. The CDR3 protein is CASRPSQAPGELFF. The DNA of the CDR3 is TGTGCCAGCAGACCTTCACAGGCCCCCGGGGAGCTGTTTTTT.

The chain is built from TRBV28 and TRBJ1-5; D is undetermined. The CDR3 sequence is 12 residues long. Germline lookup yields CDR1 MDHEN and CDR2 SYDVKM. Trimming removed 7 bases from V and 0 bases from J, with 4 bases in between. CDR3 sequence: CASTYSNQPQHF. CDR3 bases: TGTGCCAGCACTTATAGCAATCAGCCCCAGCATTTT.

This chain links TRBV7-3 with TRBJ2-1; 9 positions match TRBD2. V lost 2 bases to trimming and J lost 9 bases; unmatched junction nucleotides: 11. CDR3 length: 16 amino acids. Germline CDR1 SGHTA, CDR2 FQGTGA. The CDR3 sequence is CASSLAGGPSGVEQFF. CDR3 DNA sequence: TGTGCCAGCAGCTTAGCGGGGGGGCCCTCTGGAGTTGAGCAGTTCTTC. Full variable domain (rest looked up from reference TRBV7-3 and TRBJ2-1): GAGVSQTPSNKVTEKGKYVELRCDPISGHTALYWYRQSLGQGPEFLIYFQGTGAADDSGLPNDRFFAVRPEGSVSTLKIQRTERGDSAVYLCASSLAGGPSGVEQFFGPGTRLTVL.

This clone was detected once. The chain links TRBV29-1 to TRBJ2-7, with 7 bases aligning to TRBD1. V lost 5 bases, J lost 0 bases, and 13 bases stayed unmatched. The CDR3 totals 16 residues. Germline values: CDR1 SQVTM, CDR2 ANQGSEA. DNA of the CDR3: TGCAGCGTTTCTGAGAAGGGGGCGGGTTTCTCCTACGAGCAGTACTTC. Translating it yields CSVSEKGAGFSYEQYF.